This entry describes one TCR beta chain. Its antigen is currently unknown. TCRdb reprocessed the reads via MiXCR and lists one record per CDR3 protein. The sample consists of around 340,000 distinct CDR3 sequences, just under 30% of them appearing once. The data derive from a study of T cell repertoires in cytomegalovirus infection. Trimming stripped 4 bases from V and 8 bases from J, with 14 bases between. Looked up from germline, CDR1 is MDHEN and CDR2 is SYDVKM. This CDR3 region has 14 residues. This chain joins TRBV28 and TRBJ1-4; the D gene is possibly TRBD1 (5 bases). The material was cultured PBMCs, obtained from culture after CMV antigen stimulation. The origin of this receptor is a human donor in good health (CMV status not recorded). Some clones in this sample may be carry-over from other donors' samples. The CDR3 protein is CASSYPARGEKLFF. CDR3 bases: TGTGCCAGCAGTTACCCCGCGCGGGGGGAAAAACTGTTTTTT.